A single T cell receptor (beta chain) is shown here with its context. Its antigen is unidentified. Coverage ceases 3 residues before the CDR3 finishes, and the germline J gene fills in the end. CDR3 length: 16 amino acids. V trimming: 3 bases; J trimming: 1 base; junction bases outside the gene matches: 5. CDR1 KGHSH and CDR2 LQKENI come from the germline V gene. The record originates from a study of T cells in women clearing cervical HPV infection. Study as a whole: For cases, blood was sampled a median approximately 150 days after lesion detection, interquartile range roughly 80 to 200 days. Study findings and constraints: TRBV6-7 relative abundance averaged 0.11% in cases and about 0.15% in controls.

Profiled with immunoSEQ multiplex PCR; TCRdb holds only in-frame clones, not every one. Reported are around 39,000 clones; the ten largest clones contain approximately 3.7%. This clonotype was obtained from a woman between 18 and 70 years old with a cervical HPV16 infection that either progressed to CIN3+ or cleared (not recorded which). The chain recombines TRBV18 with TRBJ2-2; 7 nucleotides match TRBD2. Sequencing was carried out using blood buffy coat. CDR3 bases read: TGTGCCAGCTCACCCGTACCGGGGGGGAACACCGGGGAG. Protein: CASSPVPGGNTGE. The whole CDR3 reads CASSPVPGGNTGELFF. Variable domain in full (rest from reference TRBV18 and TRBJ2-2): NAGVMQNPRHLVRRRGQEARLRCSPMKGHSHVYWYRQLPEEGLKFMVYLQKENIIDESGMPKERFSAEFPKEGPSILRIQQVVRGDSAAYFCASSPVPGGNTGELFFGEGSRLTVL.